The clone carrying this T cell receptor (beta chain) has only a few counts. The time point here: patch test 1, 2 weeks after DPC sensitization. Regarding treatment: therapeutic diphenylcyclopropenone sensitization with weekly scalp DPC. This sample was taken from a study of human T cells and chemical hapten exposure. The wider study: Among samples, TCR yields varied mainly because of small differences in pooled library volume.

TCRdb re-called the RACE reads with MiXCR, one entry per CDR3 protein. There are tens of thousands of distinct CDR3 sequences in the sample; 7.5% to 10% occur only once, and 13% lies in the top ten. Sequencing was performed on whole blood, taken in connection with sensitization to the hapten diphenylcyclopropenone (DPC). The origin of this receptor is a woman aged 40 to 50 with alopecia areata. Some clones in this sample may be carry-over from other donors' samples.

CDR3 residues: CASSLDSEQYF. The CDR3 DNA sequence: TGCGCCAGCAGCTTGGATTCCGAGCAGTACTTC. This chain links TRBV5-1 with TRBJ2-7, with no clear D. Per germline, CDR1 SGHRS and CDR2 YFSETQ. The CDR3 spans 11 residues. V lost 0 bases and J lost 6, with 4 bases in between.